This is a list of T cell receptor beta chains from one sample in a study of post-analysis software for immune sequencing data. TCRdb independently ran MiXCR on the PCR reads; one entry per CDR3 protein. The sample contains approximately 250,000 distinct CDR3 sequences, 30% to 45% of which appear only once. Sequenced input: blood. These receptors came from a girl between 5 and 17 years old with multiple sclerosis. Both conserved end residues are part of each CDR3.

CDR3: CASSVGQGITGELFF; V: TRBV5-1; J: TRBJ2-2
CDR3: CASSLGNILTGRYEQYF; V: TRBV5-1; J: TRBJ2-7
CDR3: CASSLALQRYGYTF; V: TRBV28; J: TRBJ1-2
CDR3: CASSQIGTRDEKLFF; V: TRBV4-1; J: TRBJ1-4
CDR3: CATSDYAGEQFF; V: TRBV24-1; J: TRBJ2-1
CDR3: CSVEGGGLYEQYF; V: TRBV29-1; J: TRBJ2-7
CDR3: CASTRGYTEAFF; V: TRBV28; J: TRBJ1-1
CDR3: CASSLKFNYGYTF; V: TRBV13; J: TRBJ1-2
CDR3: CASIAGQINTEAFF; V: TRBV12-3/TRBV12-4; J: TRBJ1-1
CDR3: CASSRRERGDTQYF; V: TRBV12-3/TRBV12-4; J: TRBJ2-3
CDR3: CASSLVGALGRGYNEQFF; V: TRBV7-3; J: TRBJ2-1
CDR3: CASSLQGSDAEYF; V: TRBV12-3/TRBV12-4; J: TRBJ2-3
CDR3: CSVPIGEGHEQYF; V: TRBV20-1; J: TRBJ2-7
CDR3: CASSPPLGDTDTQYF; V: TRBV10-2; J: TRBJ2-3
CDR3: CAIRGPGDQPQHF; V: TRBV10-3; J: TRBJ1-5
CDR3: CAISESWTANTYGYTF; V: TRBV10-3; J: TRBJ1-2
CDR3: CASSHEPRGRPQHF; V: TRBV4-1; J: TRBJ1-5
CDR3: CSVKVKTDYYGYTF; V: TRBV29-1; J: TRBJ1-2
CDR3: CSEAEYNEQFF; V: TRBV29-1; J: TRBJ2-1
CDR3: CASSVGGPEGYGYTF; V: TRBV9; J: TRBJ1-2
CDR3: CASSPAVPGSYNEQFF; V: TRBV7-2; J: TRBJ2-1
CDR3: CASSLLSHEQYF; V: TRBV10-3; J: TRBJ2-7
CDR3: CASSYFGARPYGYTF; V: TRBV6-5; J: TRBJ1-2
CDR3: CASSAGTGGNSPLHF; V: TRBV2; J: TRBJ1-6
CDR3: CASAAGEETQYF; V: TRBV14; J: TRBJ2-5
CDR3: CAISDPKGSDTQYF; V: TRBV10-3; J: TRBJ2-3
CDR3: CASRGTWLAGADTQYF; V: TRBV2; J: TRBJ2-3
CDR3: CASSLGGQISYGYTF; V: TRBV12-3/TRBV12-4; J: TRBJ1-2
CDR3: CASSRSGASYEQYF; V: TRBV12-3/TRBV12-4; J: TRBJ2-7
CDR3: CASSDRLDPGRDEQFF; V: TRBV9; J: TRBJ2-1
CDR3: CASSWAPAGDYSGANVLTF; V: TRBV12-3/TRBV12-4; J: TRBJ2-6
CDR3: CASSSRTVAFEGYTF; V: TRBV7-2; J: TRBJ1-2
CDR3: CAGSESFKENTEAFF; V: TRBV5-1; J: TRBJ1-1
CDR3: CASSAVTGNNYGYTF; V: TRBV27; J: TRBJ1-2
CDR3: CASSLWGRNTQYF; V: TRBV12-3/TRBV12-4; J: TRBJ2-3
CDR3: CASSLGTESSYTF; V: TRBV7-3; J: TRBJ1-2
CDR3: CASSLDPTGSNSPLHF; V: TRBV7-6; J: TRBJ1-6
CDR3: CASSYPPEQGNSPLHF; V: TRBV28; J: TRBJ1-6
CDR3: CASSVDPRGGPQHF; V: TRBV9; J: TRBJ1-5
CDR3: CASTPRRQEGNTEAFF; V: TRBV2; J: TRBJ1-1
CDR3: CASSEFPEGRSNYGYTF; V: TRBV6-1; J: TRBJ1-2
CDR3: CASSPDASSYEQYF; V: TRBV5-1; J: TRBJ2-7
CDR3: CASSPGQGTLSSYNEQFF; V: TRBV6-1; J: TRBJ2-1
CDR3: CSARSQPGYNEQFF; V: TRBV20-1; J: TRBJ2-1
CDR3: CASNLDNYGYTF; V: TRBV12-3/TRBV12-4; J: TRBJ1-2
CDR3: CASSLAGQDYYYGYTF; V: TRBV5-1; J: TRBJ1-2
CDR3: CSVEDRVEGAGGYTF; V: TRBV29-1; J: TRBJ1-2
CDR3: CASSGDKSEQYF; V: TRBV12-3/TRBV12-4; J: TRBJ2-7
CDR3: CASNRGADQETQYF; V: TRBV2; J: TRBJ2-5
CDR3: CASSWGTGSPDTQYF; V: TRBV5-5; J: TRBJ2-3
CDR3: CSGGQTNTEAFF; V: TRBV29-1; J: TRBJ1-1
CDR3: CASSLAGLAGGGYEQYF; V: TRBV5-1; J: TRBJ2-7
CDR3: CASSLTWPLDNEKLFF; V: TRBV7-2; J: TRBJ1-4
CDR3: CASTPDNEYSPLHF; V: TRBV7-9; J: TRBJ1-6
CDR3: CSATSGRALYEQYF; V: TRBV20-1; J: TRBJ2-7
CDR3: CASSLTTGYSSYNEQFF; V: TRBV7-6; J: TRBJ2-1
CDR3: CSVLGVVGLAERQETQYF; V: TRBV29-1; J: TRBJ2-5
CDR3: CASSILPTDTQYF; V: TRBV19; J: TRBJ2-3